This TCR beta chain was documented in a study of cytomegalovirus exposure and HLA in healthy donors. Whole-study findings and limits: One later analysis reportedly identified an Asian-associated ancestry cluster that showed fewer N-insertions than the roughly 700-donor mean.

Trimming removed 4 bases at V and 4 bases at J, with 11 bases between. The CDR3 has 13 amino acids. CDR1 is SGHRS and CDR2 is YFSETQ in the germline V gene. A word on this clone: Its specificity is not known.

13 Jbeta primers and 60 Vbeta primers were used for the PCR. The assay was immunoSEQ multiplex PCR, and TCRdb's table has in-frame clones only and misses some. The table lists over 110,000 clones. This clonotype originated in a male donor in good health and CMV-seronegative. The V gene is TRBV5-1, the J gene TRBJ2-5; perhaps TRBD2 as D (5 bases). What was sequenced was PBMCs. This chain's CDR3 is CASSTSYLETQYF. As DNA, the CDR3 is TGCGCCAGCAGCACTAGTTATTTAGAGACCCAGTACTTC. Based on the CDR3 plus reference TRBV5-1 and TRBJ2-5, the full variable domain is KAGVTQTPRYLIKTRGQQVTLSCSPISGHRSVSWYQQTPGQGLQFLFEYFSETQRNKGNFPGRFSGRQFSNSRSEMNVSTLELGDSALYLCASSTSYLETQYFGPGTRLLVL.